Reported below is one T cell receptor beta chain. The data originate from a study of CD4 and CD8 cells across lung adenocarcinoma regions. The CDR3 covers 17 residues. Trimming took 6 bases from V and 4 from J; bases not matched to a gene: 7. Germline lookup yields CDR1 MNHNS and CDR2 SASEGT. Donors had localized lung adenocarcinoma, a non-small cell lung cancer. TCRdb redid the calling of the PCR reads with MiXCR, one entry per CDR3 protein. Seen here are about 16,000 distinct CDR3 sequences, roughly 51% observed once, and the top ten hold about 31%. The sequenced sample was CD8+ T cells from the center of a lung tumor. The rearrangement joins TRBV6-1 to TRBJ2-6; 12 bases align to TRBD2. The TCR originated in a female donor with lung adenocarcinoma. The CD4 and CD8 labels of this study may be unreliable. This CDR3 is CASRQLAGGGGANVLTF. The CDR3 DNA is TGTGCCAGCAGGCAACTAGCGGGAGGCGGAGGGGCCAACGTCCTGACTTTC.